This T cell receptor beta chain stems from a study of cytomegalovirus exposure and HLA in healthy donors. Study-level background: Genotyping of 398 donors showed that about 83% belonged to the Caucasian-associated ancestry cluster.

The PCR employed 60 Vbeta primers together with 13 Jbeta primers. The protocol was immunoSEQ multiplex PCR, while the TCRdb copy is restricted to in-frame clones and leaves out a portion. The sample lists about 200,000 clones, about 75% seen once, with around 1.8% in the top ten. Germline V gene sequence: CDR1 SGHNT, CDR2 YENEEA. There are 15 residues in the CDR3. The V end lost 5 bases, the J end lost 6 bases, and 20 bases lay between the germline ends. The gene calls are TRBV11-3 and TRBJ2-7; TRBD2 is a possible D gene (6 bases). This clonotype was sampled from a man aged 18-30 years in good health and CMV-seronegative. Sequencing was carried out using PBMCs. CDR3 loop: CASSPYWGVSGEQYF. CDR3 coding DNA: TGTGCCAGCAGCCCCTATTGGGGGGTTAGTGGCGAGCAGTACTTC.